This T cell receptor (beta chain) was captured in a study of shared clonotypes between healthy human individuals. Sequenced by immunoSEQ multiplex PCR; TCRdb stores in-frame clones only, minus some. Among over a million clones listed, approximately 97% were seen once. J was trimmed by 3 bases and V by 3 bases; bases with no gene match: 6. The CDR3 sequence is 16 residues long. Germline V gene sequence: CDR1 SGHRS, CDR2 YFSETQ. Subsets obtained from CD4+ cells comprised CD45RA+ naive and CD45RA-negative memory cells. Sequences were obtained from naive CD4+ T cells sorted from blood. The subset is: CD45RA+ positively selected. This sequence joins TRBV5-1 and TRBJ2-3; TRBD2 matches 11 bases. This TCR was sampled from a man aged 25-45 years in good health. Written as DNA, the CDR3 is TGCGCCAGCAGCTCGGTAGCGGGAGGGCAAACAGATACGCAGTATTTT. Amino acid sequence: CASSSVAGGQTDTQYF.